Each of the 19 T cell receptor beta chains below was sequenced from the same sample in a study of blood T cells in healthy people across ages. A J-beta primer mix and a sample-barcoded 5' primer were used in a second PCR of about 7 to 12 cycles. TCRdb re-called the 5' RACE reads through MiXCR, storing one row per CDR3 protein. Found here are 1.5 million to 2 million distinct CDR3 sequences, roughly 27% of them singletons; the top ten hold less than 9.5%. The sample taken for sequencing was blood. These receptors were collected from a woman under 40 in good health.

With respect to this clonotype: A read error is possible here, since a much larger clone lies one base away. The missing conserved phenylalanine or tryptophan at the end of this CDR3 makes a read error likely. The rearrangement joins TRBV7-2 to TRBJ2-5; the match to TRBD2 covers 11 bases. The end of the DNA is better explained by TRBJ2-7, so the J call may be wrong. Germline V gives CDR1 SGHTA, CDR2 FQGNSA. The CDR3 is 15 residues long. The CDR3, as DNA: TGTGCCAGCAGCAGCCGTACTAGCGGGAGACACGAGCAGTACATC. Its translation: CASSSRTSGRHEQYI.

This clonotype was detected ten times or more. This sequence joins TRBV29-1 and TRBJ2-1, with TRBD2 identical over 11 bases. The V gene end was trimmed by 7 bases and the J gene end by 12 bases; junction bases not matched to a gene: 11. Germline V gives CDR1 SQVTM, CDR2 ANQGSEA. The CDR3 is 13 residues long. The CDR3 protein is CSGWLAGGGGQFF. In DNA, the CDR3 is TGCAGCGGATGGCTAGCGGGAGGTGGTGGGCAGTTCTTC.

This clonotype turned up a few times. The J gene is TRBJ2-7, the V gene TRBV5-1, with 12 nucleotides matching TRBD2. With V trimmed by 3 bases and J by 4 bases, 5 bases remained unmatched. The CDR3 has 15 amino acids. Looked up from germline, CDR1 is SGHRS and CDR2 is YFSETQ. The CDR3 sequence is CASSSWTSGKYEQYF. In nucleotides, the CDR3 is TGCGCCAGCAGCTCCTGGACTAGCGGGAAATACGAGCAGTACTTC. The whole variable domain, remainder taken from reference TRBV5-1 and TRBJ2-7, is KAGVTQTPRYLIKTRGQQVTLSCSPISGHRSVSWYQQTPGQGLQFLFEYFSETQRNKGNFPGRFSGRQFSNSRSEMNVSTLELGDSALYLCASSSWTSGKYEQYFGPGTRLTVT.

This clonotype turned up a few times. The rearrangement joins TRBV3-1 to TRBJ1-6; 8 bases match TRBD1. The CDR3 contains 16 residues. V shed 4 bases, J shed 8 bases, and the junction held 10 bases outside the gene matches. Germline lookup yields CDR1 LGHDT and CDR2 YNNKEL (reference sequence). The CDR3 reads CASSPGGAGGDSPLHF. The CDR3 DNA follows: TGTGCCAGCAGCCCAGGGGGCGCGGGAGGCGATTCACCCCTCCACTTT.

Only a few counts were recorded for this clonotype. The rearrangement links TRBV19 to TRBJ2-7, with a weak D call TRBD1 (6 bases). CDR3 length equals 13 residues. Germline CDR1 LNHDA, CDR2 SQIVND (reference sequence). The V end was cut by 4 bases, the J end by 6 bases, with 13 bases between. Here the CDR3 reads CASSSLQGREQYF. The CDR3, as DNA: TGTGCCAGTAGTAGTCTCCAGGGGCGCGAGCAGTACTTC.

The chain links TRBV20-1 to TRBJ2-1; 9 bases match TRBD2. Trimming at V came to 0 bases and at J to 10 bases, leaving 7 bases not matched to a gene. CDR3 length: 14 amino acids. Germline-derived CDR1 and CDR2 are DFQATT and SNEGSKA (reference sequence). The CDR3 DNA follows: TGCAGTGCTAGAGACCCAGCGGGGGGCTACGAGCAGTTCTTC. This encodes CSARDPAGGYEQFF.

This clonotype appeared a few times. The chain combines TRBV2 with TRBJ2-5, with 8 bases fitting TRBD1. The end of the DNA is better explained by TRBJ2-7, so the J call may be wrong. There are 15 residues in the CDR3. The V gene's germline CDR1 is SNHLY and CDR2 FYNNEI. CDR3 DNA: TGTGCCAGCACCCAAGGAACAGGGGGATACTACGAGCAGTACTTC. It codes for CASTQGTGGYYEQYF.

The sample holds many counts of this clonotype. The J gene is TRBJ2-7, the V gene TRBV4-3, with D maybe TRBD2 (6 bases). V was pared by 0 bases and J by 3 bases, with 12 bases between. The CDR3 is 15 amino acids. Germline V lookup: CDR1 LGHNA, CDR2 YSLEER. CDR3 sequence: CASSQDWGGNYEQYF. The CDR3 DNA follows: TGCGCCAGCAGCCAAGATTGGGGCGGGAACTACGAGCAGTACTTC.

The rearrangement links TRBV27 to TRBJ2-2, with D perhaps TRBD2 (5 bases). The CDR3 is made up of 16 amino acids. Per germline, CDR1 MNHEY and CDR2 SMNVEV (reference sequence). Between the trimmed V and J ends, which lost 2 bases and 3 bases, there was a span of 13 bases. CDR3 sequence: CASSLRHGVYTGELFF. The CDR3 DNA is TGTGCCAGCAGTTTAAGGCACGGGGTTTACACCGGGGAGCTGTTTTTT.

The chain uses TRBV7-2 and TRBJ2-1; 11 bases agree with TRBD2. The germline CDR1 and CDR2 sequences are SGHTA and FQGNSA. The CDR3 runs to 16 residues. J gave up 9 bases and V 5 bases, and 12 bases lay outside the gene matches. The CDR3 spells CASSEGIAGGPVEQFF. The CDR3 coding sequence is TGTGCCAGCAGCGAAGGGATAGCGGGAGGGCCGGTTGAGCAGTTCTTC.

Written as DNA, the CDR3 is TGTGCCATCAGTGAACTAGGCCAGGGTGGCTCACCCCTCCACTTT. This encodes CAISELGQGGSPLHF. J is TRBJ1-6 and V is TRBV10-3; TRBD1 is a possible D gene (5 bases). Germline CDR1 is ENHRY and CDR2 is SYGVKD. V was pared by 3 bases and J by 10 bases, with 16 bases between. CDR3 length: 15 residues.

V is TRBV7-2 and J is TRBJ2-1; D is ambiguous. Germline CDR1 reads SGHTA; CDR2 reads FQGNSA. The CDR3 extends over 13 amino acids. The V end lost 5 bases, the J end lost 7 bases, and 12 bases lay between the germline ends. The CDR3 protein is CASSTRPGNEQFF. CDR3 bases: TGTGCCAGCAGCACCCGACCTGGGAATGAGCAGTTCTTC.

The sample holds a few counts of this clonotype. The rearrangement joins TRBV6-5 to TRBJ1-2, with D perhaps matching TRBD1 (5 bases). Trimming cost V 8 bases and J 7 bases, with 14 bases left between them. The CDR3 totals 12 residues. Germline V CDR1 and CDR2: MNHEY, SVGAGI. The CDR3 is CASGRGSSGYTF. The CDR3 nucleotides are TGTGCCAGCGGGAGGGGAAGCTCTGGCTACACCTTC.

As regards this clonotype: Because the CDR3's place on the DNA is in doubt, the DNA is left out and the CDR3 is given as listed by TCRdb. V is TRBV21-1 and J is TRBJ1-3. TRBV21-1 is flagged as a pseudogene. The CDR3 totals 16 residues, both ends included. This chain's CDR3 is CASSKAVWGPGNTIYF.

V usage is TRBV27 and J usage is TRBJ1-5; weak D call: TRBD1 (6 bases). Deletions cut 6 bases from V and 8 bases from J, with 17 bases between. The CDR3 is 14 residues long. Per the germline V gene, CDR1 is MNHEY and CDR2 is SMNVEV (reference sequence). The CDR3 DNA follows: TGTGCCAGCAGCACCCAACGGGGGCTGGAGCCCCAGCATTTT. It specifies CASSTQRGLEPQHF.

The V call is TRBV7-6, the J call TRBJ2-7, with D possibly being TRBD2 (6 bases). V lost 3 bases, J lost 2 bases, and 23 bases lay in between. The germline gives CDR1 SGHVS, CDR2 FNYEAQ. The CDR3 is 18 residues long. The CDR3 sequence is CASSFRGPPAGGTYEQYF. The CDR3 DNA reads as TGTGCCAGCAGCTTCCGCGGCCCCCCGGCAGGCGGGACCTACGAGCAGTACTTC.

This clonotype was recorded a few times. The chain joins TRBV27 to TRBJ2-7; D gene ambiguous. The V end lost 8 bases, the J end lost 6 bases, and 20 bases lay between the germline ends. This CDR3 has 14 residues. Germline V gene lookup returns CDR1 MNHEY and CDR2 SMNVEV (reference sequence). CDR3 DNA: TGTGCCAGCCAGCGAGGAAACAGTGTGGGCGAGCAGTACTTC. It yields the protein CASQRGNSVGEQYF.

This clonotype has more than one count but fewer than ten. The V gene is TRBV4-1, the J gene TRBJ2-7; maybe TRBD2 (7 bases). Trimming removed 3 bases at V and 0 bases at J, with 18 bases between. Germline V gives CDR1 MGHRA, CDR2 YSYEKL. This CDR3 region has 17 residues. CDR3 loop: CASSQAGGGPVSYEQYF. The CDR3 nucleotides read TGCGCCAGCAGCCAGGCCGGCGGGGGCCCCGTCTCCTACGAGCAGTACTTC.

This clonotype has only a few counts. The chain uses TRBV28 and TRBJ2-7, with TRBD1 matching over 7 bases. CDR3 length: 13 residues. Looked up from germline, CDR1 is MDHEN and CDR2 is SYDVKM. After removal of 3 bases from V and 7 bases from J, the junction contained 6 bases not matched to a gene. CDR3 residues: CASSLGVQGEQYF. The CDR3 DNA follows: TGTGCCAGCAGTTTGGGGGTACAGGGGGAGCAGTACTTC.